This TCR beta chain was observed in a study of CD8 T cells in ankylosing spondylitis. Regarding the study as a whole: Clones tied to disease were said to be significantly enriched in matched ankylosing spondylitis synovial fluid.

One entry per CDR3 protein, called by TCRdb with MiXCR from the 5' RACE reads. The top ten clones hold nearly 30% of a sample with 25,000 or so distinct CDR3 sequences, 7.9% of them seen once. CDR1 is DFQATT, CDR2 SNEGSKA, per germline (reference sequence). V shed 4 bases, J shed 2 bases, and the junction held 2 bases outside the gene matches. This CDR3 is 13 amino acids long. In this sample, this clonotype turned up a few times. Its specificity is not known. The TCR originated in a male donor with ankylosing spondylitis or in good health (not recorded which). The V gene is TRBV20-1, the J gene TRBJ2-3; 8 nucleotides match TRBD2. Sequenced material: blood. This CDR3 reads CSAKAGDTDTQYF. CDR3 DNA: TGCAGTGCTAAAGCGGGGGACACAGATACGCAGTATTTT.